Shown below are 22 T cell receptor beta chains from a single sample sequenced in a study of T cell repertoires in cytomegalovirus infection. TCRdb passed the reads through MiXCR, listing each CDR3 protein once. The table shows roughly 500,000 distinct CDR3 sequences, with roughly a third occurring only once. The antigens of these receptors remain unknown. Specimen: cultured PBMCs, collected from culture after CMV antigen stimulation. Every receptor here comes from a human donor in good health (CMV status not recorded). Some clones in this sample may be carry-over from other donors' samples.

Only a few counts were recorded for this clonotype. The chain links TRBV24-1 to TRBJ2-2; TRBD1 is a possible D gene (6 bases). The V end lost 3 bases, the J end lost 3 bases, and 19 bases lay between the germline ends. The CDR3 totals 18 residues. Germline-derived CDR1 and CDR2 are KGHDR and SFDVKD. The CDR3 nucleotides are TGTGCCACCAGTGATGGCCCCCAGGGGCGCTGGGACACCGGGGAGCTGTTTTTT. Protein sequence: CATSDGPQGRWDTGELFF.

The chain recombines TRBV11-2 with TRBJ2-7; TRBD1 aligns across 10 bases. V was clipped by 1 base and J by 5 bases; unmatched bases: 2. The CDR3 runs 14 residues. Germline CDR1 SGHAT, CDR2 FQNNGV. The CDR3 bases are TGTGCCAGCAGCTTAGTTGGGACAGGGGACGAGCAGTACGTC. Its translation: CASSLVGTGDEQYV.

This rearrangement joins TRBV28 to TRBJ2-7; D ambiguous. The V gene lost 6 bases and the J gene lost 2 bases, with 14 bases spanning the gap. This CDR3 contains 14 residues. The germline gives CDR1 MDHEN, CDR2 SYDVKM. In nucleotides, the CDR3 is TGTGCCAGCAGACTCGATCTACAACCCTACGAGCAGTACTTC. Amino acid sequence: CASRLDLQPYEQYF.

This clonotype was counted at least ten times. V and J are TRBV7-2 and TRBJ1-1; D unresolved. CDR3 size: 12 residues. CDR1 and CDR2 from the germline V gene are SGHTA and FQGNSA. Deletions cut 5 bases from V and 6 bases from J, with 10 bases between. The CDR3 region has the DNA TGTGCCAGCAGCCCAACGCCAGCTGAAGCTTTCTTT. This sequence encodes CASSPTPAEAFF.

The CDR3 sequence: CASRGQENQPQHF. In nucleotides, the CDR3 is TGTGCCAGCAGGGGACAGGAAAACCAGCCCCAGCATTTT. The rearrangement uses TRBV6-2 or TRBV6-3 and TRBJ1-5; 8 nucleotides line up with TRBD1. The CDR3 covers 13 residues. The junction had 5 bases not matched to a gene; V was cut back by 6 bases and J by 7 bases. Per germline, CDR1 MNHEY and CDR2 SVGEGT.

This clonotype was counted ten times or more. V gene TRBV24-1 combines with J gene TRBJ2-3; D uncertain. V lost 4 bases and J lost 2, with 6 bases in between. The germline V gene encodes CDR1 KGHDR and CDR2 SFDVKD. The CDR3 contains 13 residues. The CDR3 loop is CATSDGTTDTQYF. For the CDR3, the DNA is TGTGCCACCAGTGACGGTACCACAGATACGCAGTATTTT.

In its sample, this clonotype was seen a few times. The chain is built from TRBV27 and TRBJ1-2, with D uncertain. Germline V gene sequence: CDR1 MNHEY, CDR2 SMNVEV (reference sequence). This CDR3 is built from 15 residues. Trimming took off 1 base at V and 1 base at J, with 10 bases between the two ends. The CDR3 nucleotides read TGTGCCAGCAGTTTATTGATGGGTGTTAACTATGGCTACACCTTC. Translation: CASSLLMGVNYGYTF.

The chain combines TRBV27 with TRBJ1-4; TRBD1 matches at 9 bases. The V and J ends lost 0 bases and 5 bases, in that order; junction bases with no gene match: 4. The CDR3 runs to 16 residues. Germline V lookup: CDR1 MNHEY, CDR2 SMNVEV (reference sequence). The CDR3 region has the DNA TGTGCCAGCAGTTTATCGTGGGGGACAGGGAATGAAAAACTGTTTTTT. Its translation is CASSLSWGTGNEKLFF.

This clonotype showed up just a few times. The chain joins TRBV12-3 or TRBV12-4 to TRBJ2-5, with TRBD2 identical over 9 bases. V lost 1 base to trimming and J lost 5 bases; unmatched junction nucleotides: 8. CDR3 size: 16 residues. The CDR3 reads CASSLGRGRAWETQYF. Written as DNA, the CDR3 is TGTGCCAGCAGTTTAGGTCGCGGGAGGGCCTGGGAGACCCAGTACTTC.

The V call is TRBV12-3 or TRBV12-4, the J call TRBJ1-5; weak D call: TRBD1 (5 bases). V dropped 3 bases and J dropped 5 bases, with 17 bases sitting between them. The CDR3 has 16 residues. CDR3 region: CASSFPGPPGDQPQHF. The CDR3 coding sequence is TGTGCCAGCAGTTTCCCAGGGCCCCCTGGGGATCAGCCCCAGCATTTT.

This clonotype turned up a few times. The V call is TRBV12-5, the J call TRBJ1-5; 12 nucleotides agree with TRBD1. V was clipped by 5 bases and J by 7 bases; unmatched bases: 9. Germline-derived CDR1 and CDR2 are LGHNT and FRNRAP. The CDR3 totals 16 residues. CDR3 coding DNA: TGTGCTAGTGGTAAAAGGGACAGGGGGCCGGGGCAGCCCCAGCATTTT. As protein: CASGKRDRGPGQPQHF.

This sequence joins TRBV20-1 and TRBJ1-6; D gene ambiguous. The CDR3 is made up of 17 amino acids. V lost 0 bases and J 3 bases, leaving 15 bases between the germline ends. Germline V gives CDR1 DFQATT, CDR2 SNEGSKA (reference sequence). CDR3 nucleotide sequence: TGCAGTGCTAGAGATTTGGCAGGACTTTACTATAATTCACCCCTCCACTTT. As protein: CSARDLAGLYYNSPLHF.

The table lists this clonotype with a few counts. The chain uses TRBV7-2 and TRBJ2-7, with 8 bases identical to TRBD1. V lost 2 bases, J lost 4 bases, and 1 base stayed unmatched. Germline V gives CDR1 SGHTA, CDR2 FQGNSA. The CDR3 covers 13 residues. This CDR3 is CASSLNRGYEQYV. CDR3 coding DNA: TGTGCCAGCAGCTTAAACAGGGGGTACGAGCAGTACGTC.

The rearrangement links TRBV7-3 to TRBJ1-2; D gene unclear. This CDR3 spans 11 amino acids. The ends were cut back, 2 bases at V and 8 bases at J, with 6 bases in the middle. CDR1 and CDR2 from the germline V gene are SGHTA and FQGTGA. The CDR3 reads CASSLATGYTF. The CDR3 DNA reads TGTGCCAGCAGCTTAGCTACCGGCTACACCTTC.

This clonotype was counted between two and nine times. The V and J genes are TRBV19 and TRBJ2-5; 7 nucleotides agree with TRBD2. CDR1 and CDR2 (germline): LNHDA, SQIVND (reference sequence). CDR3 length: 13 residues. V lost 3 bases to trimming and J lost 5 bases; unmatched junction nucleotides: 3. CDR3 nucleotides: TGTGCCAGTAGTATCAACGGGAGGGAGACCCAGTACTTC. Amino acids: CASSINGRETQYF.

There are many counts of this clonotype. The genes are TRBV19 and TRBJ2-3, with D maybe TRBD2 (5 bases). V gave up 3 bases and J gave up 4 bases, with 17 bases separating them. CDR3 length equals 16 residues. CDR1 is LNHDA, CDR2 SQIVND, per germline (reference sequence). The CDR3 here is CASSIGRGREPDTQYF. CDR3 in DNA: TGTGCCAGTAGTATTGGTCGAGGGAGAGAGCCAGATACGCAGTATTTT.

This clonotype was found many times. This chain links TRBV7-2 with TRBJ1-1; D is ambiguous. CDR3 length equals 15 residues. Deletions cut 6 bases from V and 1 base from J, with 15 bases between. The germline CDR1 and CDR2 sequences are SGHTA and FQGNSA. The CDR3 nucleotides read TGTGCCAGCAGAAAAGTCCGGATGGAGAACACTGAAGCTTTCTTT. It is translated as CASRKVRMENTEAFF.

This clonotype was seen a handful of times. The V gene is TRBV20-1, the J gene TRBJ2-5; TRBD2 matches 12 bases. The J segment lost 5 bases and the V segment lost 3 bases, leaving 7 bases of the junction unmatched. Germline assignment: CDR1 DFQATT and CDR2 SNEGSKA (reference sequence). The CDR3 spans 15 residues. CDR3 DNA: TGCAGTGCTAGCCGACTAGCGGGGGAGCGGGAGACCCAGTACTTC. Translating it yields CSASRLAGERETQYF.

The chain recombines TRBV6-5 with TRBJ2-1, with D perhaps TRBD2 (5 bases). The CDR3 is 14 amino acids. Trimming removed 2 bases at V and 8 bases at J, with 13 bases between. CDR1 MNHEY and CDR2 SVGAGI come from the germline V gene. CDR3 in amino acids: CASSYQLGAHEQFF. DNA of the CDR3: TGTGCCAGCAGTTACCAGCTGGGAGCACATGAGCAGTTCTTC.

This clonotype appeared a few times. The V and J genes are TRBV6-2 or TRBV6-3 and TRBJ1-6; D possibly corresponds to TRBD1 (6 bases). The CDR3 has 14 residues. Germline V CDR1 and CDR2: MNHEY, SVGEGT. V was trimmed by 7 bases and J by 7 bases, leaving 14 bases between them. CDR3 in DNA: TGTGCCAGCAAAGGGACAACCGGCAATTCACCCCTCCACTTT. Protein sequence: CASKGTTGNSPLHF.

In its sample, this clonotype was seen a few times. V and J are TRBV30 and TRBJ1-5; TRBD1 is a possible D gene (6 bases). V shed 3 bases and J shed 3 bases, with 12 bases lying between them. The CDR3 consists of 14 residues. Germline lookup yields CDR1 GTSNPN and CDR2 SVGIG (reference sequence). CDR3 loop: CAWSGGTPNQPQHF. The CDR3 DNA follows: TGTGCCTGGAGCGGAGGGACACCCAATCAGCCCCAGCATTTT.

This chain connects TRBV20-1 to TRBJ2-3; D call uncertain. This CDR3 spans 10 amino acids. With 3 bases removed from V and 7 bases from J, the gap between germline ends came to 5 bases. Germline V gene lookup returns CDR1 DFQATT and CDR2 SNEGSKA (reference sequence). The CDR3 reads CSASRYTQYF. Here the CDR3 DNA reads TGCAGTGCTAGCCGGTATACGCAGTATTTT.